This note documents a single T cell receptor (beta chain) sequence. The authors' processing: Amplification from reference gene primers served as the basis for estimated nucleated cell counts. Repertoires were generated with immunoSEQ multiplex PCR, while TCRdb's copy carries only in-frame clones and drops some. That table gives V, J and clone size, and the DNA gave D and trimming. The sample holds fewer than 350,000 clones, under 90% seen once. The record originates from a study of blood T cell repertoires in COVID-19. The V gene end was trimmed by 2 bases and the J gene end by 4 bases; junction bases not matched to a gene: 12. This CDR3 is built from 18 residues. Germline CDR1 SGHAT, CDR2 FQNNGV.

The TCR originated in an older woman with active or convalescent COVID-19. Source material: peripheral blood. The chain recombines TRBV11-2 with TRBJ2-5; 11 bases align to TRBD2. The CDR3 region is CASSLPPWASGGPETQYF. The CDR3 DNA reads TGTGCCAGCAGCTTACCCCCTTGGGCTAGCGGGGGGCCAGAGACCCAGTACTTC.